A selection of T cell receptor beta chains follows, all from one sample in a study of blood T cell repertoires in COVID-19. Profiled with immunoSEQ multiplex PCR; TCRdb holds only in-frame clones, not every one. This table has around 270,000 clones, about 89% appearing once. Sequencing was performed on peripheral blood. These receptors all come from a young man with acute or convalescent COVID-19. Each CDR3 is given with its conserved first and last residue. D genes are given only for firm matches. The size field is filled for only some rows; it gives once, few, many or a size class.

v_call	d_call	j_call	clone_size	cdr3_nt	cdr3_aa
TRBV15	TRBD1	TRBJ1-6	few	TGTGCCACCAGCAGAGAGGGACAGGGTGTCTCACCCCTCCACTTT	CATSREGQGVSPLHF
TRBV27	.	TRBJ1-1	.	TGTGCCAGCAGACCATTCCCGGGGGGCATAAACACTGAAGCTTTCTTT	CASRPFPGGINTEAFF
TRBV27	.	TRBJ2-7	.	TGTGCCAGCAGTTTATCGAACAGCTACGAGCAGTACTTC	CASSLSNSYEQYF
TRBV9	TRBD1	TRBJ1-5	.	TGTGCCAGTATAGTCCAGGGGGGTGTCGGTAATCAGCCCCAGCATTTT	CASIVQGGVGNQPQHF
TRBV6-6	TRBD1	TRBJ2-7	.	TGTGCCAGCAGCGACGACAGGGTCACATCCTACGAGCAGTACTTC	CASSDDRVTSYEQYF
TRBV28	TRBD1	TRBJ1-2	.	TGTGCCAGCAGTGGGTACAGGGGAAGGGCGAACTATGGCTACACCTTC	CASSGYRGRANYGYTF
TRBV19	.	TRBJ1-3	.	TGTGCCAGCAGATCCCCAGGAAACACCATATATTTT	CASRSPGNTIYF
TRBV15	.	TRBJ1-3	.	TGTGCCACCAGCAGAGATATGAACACCATATATTTT	CATSRDMNTIYF
TRBV19	.	TRBJ1-5	.	TGTGCCAGTAGTTTACAGGGTGATCAGCCCCAGCATTTT	CASSLQGDQPQHF
TRBV9	.	TRBJ1-6	.	TGTGCCAGCAGCGTCGCAGGTCCCAATTCACCCCTCCACTTT	CASSVAGPNSPLHF
TRBV30	TRBD2	TRBJ2-3	once	TGTGCCTGGAGTGTACTCGGGGCGGGAGGGCCCGGGAGGACAGATACGCAGTATTTT	CAWSVLGAGGPGRTDTQYF
TRBV2	.	TRBJ2-7	.	TGTGCCAGCAGTGCTTACTCCTACGAGCAGTACTTC	CASSAYSYEQYF
TRBV11-2	TRBD2	TRBJ2-3	once	TGTGCCAGCAGCCGACTAGCGGGGAGATACACAGATACGCAGTATTTT	CASSRLAGRYTDTQYF
TRBV7-2	.	TRBJ1-2	.	TGTGCCAGCAGCTTAGACAGGAGAAACTATGGCTACACCTTC	CASSLDRRNYGYTF
TRBV20-1	.	TRBJ2-2	few	TGCAGTGCTAGTTTTCAATTCGGGGAGCTGTTTTTT	CSASFQFGELFF
TRBV27	.	TRBJ1-5	.	TGTGCCAGCAGTTTATTGGGGGCAGATCAGCCCCAGCATTTT	CASSLLGADQPQHF
TRBV10-2	.	TRBJ1-4	.	TGCGCCAGCAGGGGAGGGAGGTCAACTAATGAAAAACTGTTTTTT	CASRGGRSTNEKLFF
TRBV30	.	TRBJ2-1	.	TGTGCCTGGAGTGCCCGACTAGGAATGGTGAATGAGCAGTTCTTC	CAWSARLGMVNEQFF
TRBV10-3	.	TRBJ2-7	.	TGTGCCATCAGTAACAGGGGGGGGTACGAGCAGTACTTC	CAISNRGGYEQYF
TRBV12-3/TRBV12-4	.	TRBJ1-1	.	TGTGCCAGCAGTTTCGTGCGTGGTGAAGCTTTCTTT	CASSFVRGEAFF
TRBV11-2	.	TRBJ1-2	.	TGTGCCAGCAGCTTCCGCGACTATGGCTACACCTTC	CASSFRDYGYTF
TRBV19	.	TRBJ1-1	.	TGTGCCAGTAGCACCGGGACAAGGGGCGTGAACACTGAAGCTTTCTTT	CASSTGTRGVNTEAFF
TRBV27	.	TRBJ1-3	.	TGTGCCAGCAGTTTATCTCGCTCTGGAAACACCATATATTTT	CASSLSRSGNTIYF
TRBV28	.	TRBJ1-1	once	TGTGCCAGCAGGGTGGGGAGGTACACTGAAGCTTTCTTT	CASRVGRYTEAFF
TRBV19	TRBD2	TRBJ2-3	.	TGTGCCAGTAAACGGGGGGAGAGCACAGATACGCAGTATTTT	CASKRGESTDTQYF
TRBV29-1	.	TRBJ2-1	.	TGCAGCGGATCGAGGGGGGGCAATGAGCAGTTCTTC	CSGSRGGNEQFF
TRBV7-3	.	TRBJ2-2	.	TGTGCCAGCAGCTTGGGGGGTGACACCGGGGAGCTGTTTTTT	CASSLGGDTGELFF
TRBV28	.	TRBJ1-2	.	TGTGCCAGCAGTTCCCCGCGGGGAACCTATGGCTACACCTTC	CASSSPRGTYGYTF
TRBV5-1	TRBD2	TRBJ2-3	.	TGCGCCAGCAGCCAAAGTAGCGGGAGTGGGACAGATACGCAGTATTTT	CASSQSSGSGTDTQYF
TRBV5-4	TRBD2	TRBJ2-1	once	TGTGCCAGCAGCTTGGCCCGGAATAGCGGGGGGGCCGATGAGCAGTTCTTC	CASSLARNSGGADEQFF
TRBV5-4	TRBD1	TRBJ1-1	once	TGTGCCAGCAGCTCGCGGACAGGCGGCACTGAAGCTTTCTTT	CASSSRTGGTEAFF
TRBV6-5	TRBD1	TRBJ2-1	.	TGTGCCAGCAGTTACCACGGGACAGGGCAATACAATGAGCAGTTCTTC	CASSYHGTGQYNEQFF
TRBV6-5	.	TRBJ2-7	.	TGTGCCAGCAGGAAAAGTACAGCCTACGAGCAGTACTTC	CASRKSTAYEQYF
TRBV7-8	.	TRBJ2-1	.	TGTGCCAGCAGCCTGAAGTTAGGAGGGAACTACAATGAGCAGTTCTTC	CASSLKLGGNYNEQFF
TRBV14	TRBD1	TRBJ2-1	.	TGTGCCAGCAGCCAACGGGACAGCTCCTACAATGAGCAGTTCTTC	CASSQRDSSYNEQFF
TRBV18	TRBD1	TRBJ1-1	.	TGTGCCAGCTCACCGAGGACAGGGGAGAACACTGAAGCTTTCTTT	CASSPRTGENTEAFF
TRBV28	.	TRBJ1-1	.	TGTGCCAGCAGCCTATTGGGGGGGGCGAGCACTGAAGCTTTCTTT	CASSLLGGASTEAFF
TRBV28	TRBD1	TRBJ1-1	.	TGTGCCAGCAGAGAGACAGGGCGTGGGACTGAAGCTTTCTTT	CASRETGRGTEAFF
TRBV19	.	TRBJ1-5	.	TGTGCCAGTAGTACATTTCAGGACAGCTACAATCAGCCCCAGCATTTT	CASSTFQDSYNQPQHF
TRBV5-1	.	TRBJ2-7	.	TGCGCCAGCAGCAAGGACTCTAACCCAACCTACGAGCAGTACTTC	CASSKDSNPTYEQYF
TRBV14	.	TRBJ1-1	.	TGTGCCAGCAGCCAAGATTGGGGGGAAGGAAGCACTGAAGCTTTCTTT	CASSQDWGEGSTEAFF
TRBV7-2	.	TRBJ1-4	.	TGTGCCAGCAGCCCGCGCCTAGGGACTTATGAAAAACTGTTTTTT	CASSPRLGTYEKLFF
TRBV28	.	TRBJ1-3	.	TGTGCCAGCAGTCCCCCCCAGTTGCTCTCTGGAAACACCATATATTTT	CASSPPQLLSGNTIYF